The 17 T cell receptor beta chains below all came from one sample that was sequenced in a study of control samples from healthy donors and cancer patients. Assay: immunoSEQ multiplex PCR; the TCRdb copy retains only in-frame clones and omits some. Of some 130,000 clones detected, approximately 90% appear once; the ten largest clones hold about 9%. Sequencing input: blood. Every receptor here comes from a young man in good health.

The rearrangement links TRBV3-1 (or the pseudogene TRBV3-2) to TRBJ1-1; D is unresolved. Germline V gene sequence: CDR1 LGHDT, CDR2 YNNKEL (reference sequence). CDR3 length: 13 residues. V dropped 1 base and J dropped 1 base, with 4 bases sitting between them. CDR3 DNA sequence: TGTGCCAGCAGCCAAGCTAAGAACACTGAAGCTTTCTTT. This translates into CASSQAKNTEAFF.

The chain links TRBV5-1 to TRBJ1-5; D call uncertain. The germline V and J ends were trimmed by 0 bases and 4 bases, with 8 bases remaining between them. The germline gives CDR1 SGHRS, CDR2 YFSETQ. This CDR3 spans 14 amino acids. CDR3 in DNA: TGCGCCAGCAGCTTGGAATCTCATAATCAGCCCCAGCATTTT. Translation gives CASSLESHNQPQHF.

The chain links TRBV10-3 to TRBJ1-1; TRBD1 matches 7 bases. The V gene end was trimmed by 4 bases and the J gene end by 1 base; junction bases not matched to a gene: 9. The germline gives CDR1 ENHRY, CDR2 SYGVKD. The CDR3 runs 16 residues. This CDR3 is CAISGVYQGGNTEAFF. As DNA, the CDR3 is TGTGCCATCAGTGGAGTATACCAGGGGGGGAACACTGAAGCTTTCTTT.

The chain is built from TRBV30 and TRBJ2-1; tentatively, D is TRBD2 (6 bases). V dropped 6 bases and J dropped 4 bases, with 13 bases sitting between them. The germline V gene has CDR1 GTSNPN and CDR2 SVGIG (reference sequence). The CDR3 length is 13 residues. CDR3: CACIQRAYNEQFF. In nucleotides, the CDR3 is TGTGCCTGTATCCAGCGGGCGTACAATGAGCAGTTCTTC.

The J gene is TRBJ1-5, the V gene TRBV4-1, with unresolved D. Germline values: CDR1 MGHRA, CDR2 YSYEKL. The CDR3 has 14 residues. V lost 1 base, J lost 8 bases, and 12 bases lay in between. The CDR3 sequence is CASSQGPFFEPQHF. The CDR3 nucleotides are TGCGCCAGCAGCCAAGGCCCCTTTTTTGAGCCCCAGCATTTT.

V gene TRBV7-3 combines with J gene TRBJ2-3; 10 bases fit TRBD1. The CDR3 contains 15 residues. V lost 4 bases to trimming and J lost 2 bases; unmatched junction nucleotides: 3. Germline CDR1 SGHTA, CDR2 FQGTGA. CDR3 loop: CASSWGQGNTDTQYF. For the CDR3, the DNA is TGTGCCAGCAGCTGGGGACAGGGGAACACAGATACGCAGTATTTT.

V and J are TRBV27 and TRBJ2-7, with a weak D call TRBD2 (5 bases). Trimming pared 6 bases from V and 6 bases from J, leaving 15 bases between. Germline V gives CDR1 MNHEY, CDR2 SMNVEV (reference sequence). There are 13 residues in the CDR3. Written as DNA, the CDR3 is TGTGCCAGCAGCGTCACTAGGCTAGGCGAGCAGTACTTC. Amino acid sequence: CASSVTRLGEQYF.

The V call is TRBV7-9, the J call TRBJ1-2, with unresolved D. Germline lookup yields CDR1 SEHNR and CDR2 FQNEAQ (reference sequence). The CDR3 has 16 amino acids. With 3 bases removed from V and 6 bases from J, the gap between germline ends came to 20 bases. CDR3 coding DNA: TGTGCCAGCAGCTTGTCCGGCGAGAGGGATAAGGATGGCTACACCTTC. It translates to CASSLSGERDKDGYTF.

The CDR3 sequence is CASSLTGQGQETQYF. The CDR3 DNA follows: TGTGCCAGCAGTCTCACTGGACAGGGACAAGAGACCCAGTACTTC. This chain uses TRBV7-3 with TRBJ2-5; TRBD1 agrees at 8 bases. After removal of 6 bases from V and 2 bases from J, the junction contained 8 bases not matched to a gene. The germline CDR1 and CDR2 sequences are SGHTA and FQGTGA. The CDR3 runs to 15 residues.

The rearrangement uses TRBV7-9 and TRBJ2-3; TRBD2 agrees at 11 bases. The V segment lost 7 bases and the J segment 2 bases; nucleotides outside the gene matches: 5. This CDR3 has 15 amino acids. CDR1 and CDR2 from the germline V gene are SEHNR and FQNEAQ (reference sequence). CDR3 residues: CASMLAGGFTDTQYF. The CDR3 coding sequence is TGTGCCAGCATGCTAGCGGGGGGATTCACAGATACGCAGTATTTT.

The J gene is TRBJ1-1, the V gene TRBV6-6; D gene ambiguous. CDR3 length equals 15 residues. V was clipped by 0 bases and J by 5 bases, with 13 bases between them. CDR1 is MNHNY, CDR2 SVGAGI, per germline (reference sequence). CDR3 in DNA: TGTGCCAGCAGTTACTCACCGCGAGATAGGACTGAAGCTTTCTTT. Encoded protein: CASSYSPRDRTEAFF.

V and J are TRBV18 and TRBJ1-4, with D perhaps TRBD1 (5 bases). Germline-derived CDR1 and CDR2 are KGHSH and LQKENI. The germline V and J ends were trimmed by 3 bases and 7 bases, with 15 bases remaining between them. The CDR3 is 15 amino acids. The CDR3 DNA is TGTGCCAGCTCACCCTCTCCGCAGGGCGGTGAAAAACTGTTTTTT. It translates to CASSPSPQGGEKLFF.

The V and J genes are TRBV19 and TRBJ2-7; 9 nucleotides align to TRBD1. Losses at the gene ends were 4 bases for V and 3 bases for J; bases not matched to a gene: 4. Germline CDR1 LNHDA, CDR2 SQIVND (reference sequence). The CDR3 length is 14 residues. In DNA, the CDR3 is TGTGCCAGTAGTAATGGACAGGGGAACTACGAGCAGTACTTC. This encodes CASSNGQGNYEQYF.

This clone was recorded a few times. The CDR3 reads CASSLTSGDHYEQYF. The CDR3 DNA reads TGTGCCAGCAGCTTGACTAGCGGGGATCACTACGAGCAGTACTTC. This chain uses TRBV7-2 with TRBJ2-7, with TRBD2 matching over 11 bases. CDR1 and CDR2 from the germline V gene are SGHTA and FQGNSA. V gave up 3 bases and J gave up 3 bases; unmatched junction bases: 4. The CDR3 has 15 residues.

The genes are TRBV27 and TRBJ2-3, with 11 bases lining up with TRBD1. CDR1 and CDR2 from the germline V gene are MNHEY and SMNVEV (reference sequence). Unmatched junction bases numbered 5, after V lost 6 bases and J lost 3 bases. The CDR3 extends over 15 amino acids. In DNA form, the CDR3 reads TGTGCCAGCAGCCACGGACAGGGGGCAACAGATACGCAGTATTTT. It yields the protein CASSHGQGATDTQYF.

The chain links TRBV29-1 to TRBJ1-1; D possibly corresponds to TRBD1 (6 bases). This CDR3 is built from 13 residues. Germline CDR1 reads SQVTM; CDR2 reads ANQGSEA. V lost 7 bases, J lost 0 bases, and 12 bases lay in between. The CDR3 region is CSGPGHLNTEAFF. In nucleotides, the CDR3 is TGCAGCGGCCCGGGACACCTGAACACTGAAGCTTTCTTT.

The chain is built from TRBV27 and TRBJ1-1; 7 bases fit TRBD1. Germline V gives CDR1 MNHEY, CDR2 SMNVEV (reference sequence). The length of the CDR3 is 14 residues. After removal of 4 bases from V and 4 bases from J, the junction contained 6 bases not matched to a gene. This CDR3 is CASSSRGFGTEAFF. The DNA for the CDR3 is TGTGCCAGCAGTTCCAGGGGGTTCGGCACTGAAGCTTTCTTT.